Described below is a single T cell receptor (beta chain) sequence and its context. Trimming cost V 6 bases and J 2 bases; bases outside gene matches: 11. Germline-derived CDR1 and CDR2 are SGHVS and FNYEAQ. The CDR3 covers 18 residues. The entry originates in a study of blood T cells in healthy people across ages. Sample-barcoded 5' priming and a J-beta primer mix drove a second PCR of about 7 to 11 cycles. One entry per CDR3 protein, called by TCRdb with MiXCR from the 5' RACE reads. The sample lists some 900,000 distinct CDR3 sequences, under 50% occurring once. The study drew donors from healthy Caucasian individuals in Russia aged roughly 6 to 90. Peripheral blood from each donor was collected in a volume of approximately 10 milliliters.

The J gene is TRBJ2-3, the V gene TRBV7-6; 13 bases are a match to TRBD2. This clonotype originated in a young man in good health. Sequencing was carried out using blood. The CDR3 spells CASSPGTSGGGTTDTQYF. CDR3 sequence (DNA): TGTGCCAGCAGTCCGGGTACTAGCGGGGGGGGAACCACAGATACGCAGTATTTT.